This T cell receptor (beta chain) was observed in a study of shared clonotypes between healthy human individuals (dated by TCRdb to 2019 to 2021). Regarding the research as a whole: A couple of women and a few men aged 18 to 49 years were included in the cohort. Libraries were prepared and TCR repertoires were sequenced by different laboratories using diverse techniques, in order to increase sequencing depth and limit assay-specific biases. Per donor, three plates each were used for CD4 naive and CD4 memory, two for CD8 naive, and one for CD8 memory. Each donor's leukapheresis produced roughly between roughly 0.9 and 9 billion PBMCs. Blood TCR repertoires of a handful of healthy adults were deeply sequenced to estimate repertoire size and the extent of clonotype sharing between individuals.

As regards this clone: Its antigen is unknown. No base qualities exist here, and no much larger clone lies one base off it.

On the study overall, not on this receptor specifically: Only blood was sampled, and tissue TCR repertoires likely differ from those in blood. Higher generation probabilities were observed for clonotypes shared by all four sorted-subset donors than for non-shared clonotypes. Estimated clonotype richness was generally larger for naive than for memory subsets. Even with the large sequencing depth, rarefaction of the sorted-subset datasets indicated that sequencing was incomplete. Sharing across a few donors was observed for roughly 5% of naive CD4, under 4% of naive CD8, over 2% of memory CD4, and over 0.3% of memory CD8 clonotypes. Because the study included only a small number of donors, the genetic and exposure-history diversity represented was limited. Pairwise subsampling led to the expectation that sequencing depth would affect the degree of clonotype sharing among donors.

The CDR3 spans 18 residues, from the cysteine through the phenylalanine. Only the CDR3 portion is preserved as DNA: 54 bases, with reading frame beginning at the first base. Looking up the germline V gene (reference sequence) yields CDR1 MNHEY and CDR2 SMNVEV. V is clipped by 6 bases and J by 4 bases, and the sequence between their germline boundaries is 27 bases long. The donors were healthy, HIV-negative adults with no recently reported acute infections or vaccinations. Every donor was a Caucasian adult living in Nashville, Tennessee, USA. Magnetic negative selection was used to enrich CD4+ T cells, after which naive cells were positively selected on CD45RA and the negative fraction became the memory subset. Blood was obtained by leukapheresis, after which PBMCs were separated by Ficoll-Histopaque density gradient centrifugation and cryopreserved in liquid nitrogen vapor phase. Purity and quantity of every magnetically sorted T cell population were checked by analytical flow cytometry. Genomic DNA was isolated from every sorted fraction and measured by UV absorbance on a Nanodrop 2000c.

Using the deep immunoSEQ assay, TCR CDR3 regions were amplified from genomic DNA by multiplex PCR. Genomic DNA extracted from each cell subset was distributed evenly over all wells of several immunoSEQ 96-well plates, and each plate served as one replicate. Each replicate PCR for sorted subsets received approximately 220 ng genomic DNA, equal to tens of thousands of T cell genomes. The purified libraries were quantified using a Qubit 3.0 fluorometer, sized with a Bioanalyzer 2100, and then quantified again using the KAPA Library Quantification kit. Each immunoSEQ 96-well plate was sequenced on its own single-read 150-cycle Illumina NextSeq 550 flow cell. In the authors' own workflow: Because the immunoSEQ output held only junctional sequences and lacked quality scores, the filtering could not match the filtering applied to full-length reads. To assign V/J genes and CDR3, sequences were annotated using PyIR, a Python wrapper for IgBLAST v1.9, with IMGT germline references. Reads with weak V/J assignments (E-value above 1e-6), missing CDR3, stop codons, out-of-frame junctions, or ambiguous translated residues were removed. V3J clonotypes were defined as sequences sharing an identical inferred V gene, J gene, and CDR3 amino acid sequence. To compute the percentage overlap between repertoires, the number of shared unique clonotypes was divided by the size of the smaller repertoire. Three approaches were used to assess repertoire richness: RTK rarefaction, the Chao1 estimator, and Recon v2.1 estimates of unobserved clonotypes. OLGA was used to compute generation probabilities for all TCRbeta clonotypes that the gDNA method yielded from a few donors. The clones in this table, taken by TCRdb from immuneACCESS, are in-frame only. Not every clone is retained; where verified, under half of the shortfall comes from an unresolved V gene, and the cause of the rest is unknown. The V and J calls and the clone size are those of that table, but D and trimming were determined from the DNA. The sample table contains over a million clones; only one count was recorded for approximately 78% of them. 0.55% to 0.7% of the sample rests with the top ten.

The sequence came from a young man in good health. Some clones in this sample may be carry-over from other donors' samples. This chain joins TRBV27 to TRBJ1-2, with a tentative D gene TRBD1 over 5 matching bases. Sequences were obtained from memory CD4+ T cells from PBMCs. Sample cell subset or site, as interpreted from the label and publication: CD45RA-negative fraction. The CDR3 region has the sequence CASSILPVGTTKGYGYTF. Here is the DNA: TGTGCCAGCAGCATTTTACCAGTTGGGACCACCAAAGGCTATGGCTACACCTTC.